Shown below are 18 T cell receptor beta chains from a single sample sequenced in a study of cytomegalovirus exposure and HLA in healthy donors. The study ran its PCR with 60 Vbeta and 13 Jbeta primers. Assay used: immunoSEQ multiplex PCR; TCRdb lists only in-frame clones, some missing. Among 90,000 to 150,000 clones listed, roughly 9% were seen once. Sequencing input: PBMCs. These receptors all stem from a woman in her thirties or forties in good health and CMV-seropositive.

This clone was observed a handful of times. The chain has TRBV12-5 and TRBJ2-5, with TRBD1 as a possible D gene (6 bases). The CDR3 has 14 residues. V lost 4 bases, J lost 1 base, and 10 bases lay in between. Germline V CDR1 and CDR2: LGHNT, FRNRAP. CDR3 sequence reads: CASGSEGGQETQYF. The CDR3 bases are TGTGCTAGTGGTTCCGAAGGGGGCCAAGAGACCCAGTACTTC.

The chain uses TRBV30 and TRBJ1-6; D call uncertain. CDR3 size: 13 residues. Trimming pared 3 bases from V and 12 bases from J, leaving 15 bases between. Germline values: CDR1 GTSNPN, CDR2 SVGIG (reference sequence). The CDR3 nucleotides are TGTGCCTGGAGCGACTCATACGTCAGACCCCTCCACTTT. Its protein is CAWSDSYVRPLHF. The variable domain in full, completed from reference TRBV30 and TRBJ1-6, reads SQTIHQWPATLVQPVGSPLSLECTVEGTSNPNLYWYRQAAGRGLQLLFYSVGIGQISSEVPQNLSASRPQDRQFILSSKKLLLSDSGFYLCAWSDSYVRPLHFGNGTRLTVT.

This clone was counted between two and nine times. This chain joins TRBV9 and TRBJ2-2, with 7 bases that match TRBD1. The CDR3 consists of 15 residues. Germline V CDR1 and CDR2: SGDLS, YYNGEE. V shed 4 bases and J 1 base; nucleotides not matched to a gene: 4. The CDR3 spells CASSQTGQNTGELFF. For the CDR3, the DNA is TGTGCCAGCAGCCAGACAGGGCAGAACACCGGGGAGCTGTTTTTT.

This clone has only a few counts. V usage is TRBV23-1 and J usage is TRBJ1-2; 8 bases map to TRBD1. TRBV23-1 is an ORF for which the function is uncertain. The CDR3 is made up of 18 amino acids. After removal of 1 base from V and 3 bases from J, the junction contained 13 bases not matched to a gene. In DNA form, the CDR3 reads TGCGCCAGCAGTCAATACCAGGGGGCGTGCGGTGGCTACTATGGCTACACCTTC. Translation gives CASSQYQGACGGYYGYTF.

V is TRBV7-8 and J is TRBJ2-7; perhaps TRBD2 as D (5 bases). V was cut by 6 bases and J by 2 bases, with 17 bases left in between. Germline assignment: CDR1 SGHVS and CDR2 FQNEAQ. This CDR3 contains 15 residues. The CDR3 loop reads CASSNRSGLTYEQYF. The CDR3 DNA is TGTGCCAGCAGTAATCGATCCGGACTCACCTACGAGCAGTACTTC. The full variable domain, rest sourced from reference TRBV7-8 and TRBJ2-7, is GAGVSQSPRYKVAKRGQDVALRCDPISGHVSLFWYQQALGQGPEFLTYFQNEAQLDKSGLPSDRFFAERPEGSVSTLKIQRTQQEDSAVYLCASSNRSGLTYEQYFGPGTRLTVT.

This clone was recorded a few times. The chain carries TRBV11-2 and TRBJ2-7; D perhaps matches TRBD1 (5 bases). This CDR3 is 14 amino acids long. Deletions cut 3 bases from V and 1 base from J, with 10 bases between. CDR1 is SGHAT and CDR2 is FQNNGV in the germline V gene. CDR3 loop: CASSLGLQSYEQYF. The DNA for the CDR3 is TGTGCCAGCAGCTTGGGGCTTCAATCCTACGAGCAGTACTTC.

The chain employs TRBV7-9 and TRBJ1-2; no definite D call. Trimming left V 1 base short and J 2 bases short, with 14 bases between. CDR3 size: 16 residues. In germline, CDR1 is SEHNR, CDR2 FQNEAQ (reference sequence). CDR3 DNA: TGTGCCAGCAGCTTAGGCCCCCTAGGTGGGAACTATGGCTACACCTTC. It is translated as CASSLGPLGGNYGYTF.

The J gene is TRBJ2-7, the V gene TRBV2, with 7 bases fitting TRBD1. The germline V gene encodes CDR1 SNHLY and CDR2 FYNNEI. The CDR3 has 15 amino acids. The V and J ends lost 5 bases and 2 bases, in that order; junction bases with no gene match: 9. The CDR3 reads CASSLTGTVAYEQYF. The CDR3 DNA follows: TGTGCCAGCAGTTTAACCGGGACAGTGGCCTACGAGCAGTACTTC.

The V and J genes are TRBV27 and TRBJ1-2, with 7 bases fitting TRBD1. Trimming cost V 6 bases and J 6 bases; bases outside gene matches: 13. The CDR3 has 15 amino acids. Germline CDR1 and CDR2: MNHEY and SMNVEV (reference sequence). CDR3: CASRHLGQESDGYTF. The CDR3 DNA follows: TGTGCCAGCAGACATCTCGGACAGGAGTCAGATGGCTACACCTTC.

The sample holds a few counts of this clone. The chain employs TRBV27 and TRBJ2-7, with TRBD1 matching over 10 bases. This CDR3 has 15 amino acids. Germline V gene data show CDR1 as MNHEY and CDR2 as SMNVEV (reference sequence). Trimming removed 8 bases from V and 5 bases from J; junction bases left unmatched: 12. CDR3 amino acids: CASDLTGQGYHEQYF. CDR3 nucleotides: TGTGCCAGCGACCTCACGGGACAGGGGTATCACGAGCAGTACTTC.

This clone has just a few counts. This CDR3 is also generated by other DNA sequences in the sample. This chain joins TRBV19 and TRBJ2-7; TRBD2 might be the D (5 bases). Germline CDR1 reads LNHDA; CDR2 reads SQIVND (reference sequence). The V end lost 9 bases, the J end lost 3 bases, and 15 bases lay between the germline ends. The CDR3 consists of 13 residues. CDR3 sequence: CASSVSGIYEQYF. The CDR3 nucleotides read TGTGCCAGCAGTGTGTCGGGAATCTACGAGCAGTACTTC.

The chain has TRBV27 and TRBJ2-5, with 7 bases identical to TRBD1. The better agreement between TRBJ2-7 and the DNA end casts doubt on the J call. The CDR3 totals 18 residues. Germline V gene lookup returns CDR1 MNHEY and CDR2 SMNVEV (reference sequence). The CDR3 region has the DNA TGTGCCAGCAGTAAAAACAGGGGACCCTCCACAATTCTGTACGAGCAGTACTTC. Translation: CASSKNRGPSTILYEQYF.

The chain employs TRBV28 and TRBJ1-2, with 8 positions matching TRBD1. After removal of 7 bases from V and 5 bases from J, the junction contained 15 bases not matched to a gene. Germline lookup yields CDR1 MDHEN and CDR2 SYDVKM. CDR3 size: 16 residues. The CDR3: CASTPLGQGQVYGYTF. CDR3 bases: TGTGCCAGCACCCCCCTCGGACAGGGTCAAGTTTATGGCTACACCTTC.

This chain connects TRBV5-4 to TRBJ1-1, with 7 bases fitting TRBD1. This CDR3 comprises 14 residues. The ends lost 2 bases at V and 2 bases at J; junction bases unmatched: 3. The germline gives CDR1 SGHNT, CDR2 YYREEE (reference sequence). The CDR3 DNA reads TGTGCCAGCAGCTTTCGACAGGGCAACACTGAAGCTTTCTTT. Translating it yields CASSFRQGNTEAFF.

V and J are TRBV30 and TRBJ1-2, with D unresolved. Germline V lookup: CDR1 GTSNPN, CDR2 SVGIG (reference sequence). Deletions cut 6 bases from V and 8 bases from J, with 19 bases between. There are 13 residues in the CDR3. The CDR3 protein is CACSSSSIGGYTF. The CDR3 DNA is TGTGCCTGTTCTTCATCCTCCATCGGGGGCTACACCTTC.

This clone was picked up a small number of times. The chain employs TRBV2 and TRBJ2-7; tentatively, D is TRBD1 (5 bases). Germline CDR1 and CDR2: SNHLY and FYNNEI. The CDR3 is made up of 16 amino acids. Trimming took 2 bases from V and 3 from J, leaving 17 bases between them. This CDR3 reads CASSEPLGATIYEQYF. The DNA for the CDR3 is TGTGCCAGCAGTGAACCCCTAGGGGCTACGATCTACGAGCAGTACTTC.

The chain joins TRBV5-3 to TRBJ1-3; the D is unclear. TRBV5-3 is an open reading frame, and its role is uncertain. This CDR3 is 12 amino acids long. V dropped 4 bases and J dropped 7 bases, with 9 bases sitting between them. The CDR3 DNA reads as TGTGCCAGAAGCATTACGCAGAACACCATATATTTT. This translates into CARSITQNTIYF.

The rearrangement links TRBV11-2 to TRBJ2-7, with a tentative D call TRBD1 (6 bases). Germline CDR1 and CDR2: SGHAT and FQNNGV. The V gene lost 3 bases and the J gene lost 0 bases, with 15 bases spanning the gap. This CDR3 is 16 amino acids long. The DNA of the CDR3 is TGTGCCAGCAGCTTCCTAGGGGACACAAGCTCCTACGAGCAGTACTTC. The encoded protein is CASSFLGDTSSYEQYF.